These T cell receptor beta chains were read from a single sample in a study of a mutant IDH1 vaccine in newly diagnosed glioma. Antigen specificity for these receptors is unknown. Generated by immunoSEQ multiplex PCR, the TCRdb table keeps only in-frame clones and is missing some. Of more than 9,500 clones in the sample, 87% were seen once. This specimen consisted of PBMCs, obtained from a glioma patient whose treatment included an IDH1 peptide vaccine. These receptors were taken from a woman between 35 and 50 years old with glioma. Some clones in this sample may be carry-over from other donors' samples. Both conserved end residues are part of each CDR3. The D gene is left open where the match is weak. For some rows the clone size is stated as once, few or many, or as a class when expanded; others skip it.

clone_size,j_call,d_call,v_call,cdr3_aa,cdr3_nt
once,TRBJ1-2,TRBD1,TRBV4-1,CASSQGQGGYGYTF,TGCGCCAGCAGCCAGGGACAGGGCGGCTATGGCTACACCTTC
.,TRBJ1-1,.,TRBV28,CASSLVGTMNTEAFF,TGTGCCAGCAGTTTGGTTGGGACTATGAACACTGAAGCTTTCTTT
.,TRBJ1-5,TRBD1,TRBV4-1,CASSQDRGVDQPQHF,TGCGCCAGCAGCCAGGACAGGGGTGTGGATCAGCCCCAGCATTTT
.,TRBJ2-2,TRBD1,TRBV19,CASSRTGLDTGELFF,TGTGCCAGTAGTAGGACAGGGCTCGACACCGGGGAGCTGTTTTTT
once,TRBJ2-5,TRBD2,TRBV6-5,CASSFTSGEQETQYF,TGTGCCAGCAGTTTCACTAGCGGGGAGCAAGAGACCCAGTACTTC
.,TRBJ1-5,TRBD1,TRBV27,CASSPRDRVSAQPQHF,TGTGCCAGCAGTCCCCGGGACAGGGTTTCGGCTCAGCCCCAGCATTTT
.,TRBJ2-5,TRBD1,TRBV19,CASRQGGETQYF,TGTGCCAGTAGACAGGGGGGAGAGACCCAGTACTTC
few,TRBJ1-1,.,TRBV12-5,CASGLTGPTEAFF,TGTGCTAGTGGTTTGACAGGGCCCACTGAAGCTTTCTTT
.,TRBJ2-1,.,TRBV28,CASSPALSYNEQFF,TGTGCCAGCAGTCCCGCCCTCTCCTACAATGAGCAGTTCTTC
.,TRBJ2-1,.,TRBV28,CASSPPSAGPSHNEQFF,TGTGCCAGCAGTCCCCCCTCCGCGGGTCCCTCTCACAATGAGCAGTTCTTC
.,TRBJ1-1,.,TRBV2,CASKTTGNTEAFF,TGTGCCAGCAAAACGACCGGGAACACTGAAGCTTTCTTT
.,TRBJ2-5,.,TRBV2,CASSENGAWGALKETQYF,TGTGCCAGCAGTGAGAATGGGGCTTGGGGGGCCCTCAAAGAGACCCAGTACTTC
.,TRBJ1-2,.,TRBV28,CASRDFDYGYTF,TGTGCCAGCAGAGACTTCGACTATGGCTACACCTTC
.,TRBJ1-1,.,TRBV30,CAWSLGKNTEAFF,TGTGCCTGGAGTCTGGGGAAGAACACTGAAGCTTTCTTT
.,TRBJ1-2,TRBD1,TRBV6-1,CASSWGQGSPYGYTF,TGTGCCAGCAGCTGGGGACAGGGGAGTCCCTATGGCTACACCTTC
.,TRBJ1-1,.,TRBV6-1,CASSLLTVNTEAFF,TGTGCCAGCAGTCTACTGACAGTGAACACTGAAGCTTTCTTT
.,TRBJ2-3,.,TRBV13,CASSEREVGSDTQYF,TGTGCCAGCAGCGAAAGGGAGGTCGGGTCAGATACGCAGTATTTT
once,TRBJ1-3,.,TRBV12-1,CASSRGLPPISGNTIYF,TGTGCCAGCTCCCGGGGGCTACCGCCAATCTCTGGAAACACCATATATTTT
.,TRBJ1-6,TRBD1,TRBV18,CASSAGTGANSPLHF,TGTGCCAGCTCCGCCGGGACAGGGGCCAATTCACCCCTCCACTTT
.,TRBJ2-7,TRBD2,TRBV9,CASSVGLAGSYEQYF,TGTGCCAGCAGCGTGGGACTAGCTGGATCCTACGAGCAGTACTTC
.,TRBJ2-3,.,TRBV27,CASSLSASGTDTQYF,TGTGCCAGCAGTTTATCCGCCTCCGGCACAGATACGCAGTATTTT
.,TRBJ1-5,.,TRBV15,CATSKMTVLHQPQHF,TGTGCCACCAGCAAAATGACAGTTCTTCATCAGCCCCAGCATTTT
.,TRBJ2-5,.,TRBV20-1,CSASTRERQYF,TGCAGTGCTAGTACCCGGGAACGACAGTACTTC
.,TRBJ1-1,TRBD1,TRBV6-1,CASSELRTGGTEAFF,TGTGCCAGCAGTGAATTGAGGACAGGGGGGACTGAAGCTTTCTTT
.,TRBJ1-1,.,TRBV5-8,CASSLFKGAELNTEAFF,TGTGCCAGCAGCTTATTCAAAGGGGCGGAGCTGAACACTGAAGCTTTCTTT
.,TRBJ1-1,.,TRBV7-9,CASSLIGMNTEAFF,TGTGCCAGCAGCTTAATTGGGATGAACACTGAAGCTTTCTTT
.,TRBJ2-3,TRBD2,TRBV5-1,CASSSAPSGRPGDTQYF,TGCGCCAGCAGCTCCGCCCCTAGCGGGAGGCCAGGGGATACGCAGTATTTT
.,TRBJ2-7,.,TRBV28,CASSSPGLTSYEQYF,TGTGCCAGCAGTTCGCCGGGACTCACGTCCTACGAGCAGTACTTC
.,TRBJ1-1,.,TRBV19,CASSIRAGTMNTEAFF,TGTGCCAGTAGTATTAGGGCAGGGACAATGAACACTGAAGCTTTCTTT
.,TRBJ1-1,.,TRBV28,CASSPRRGFGEAFF,TGTGCCAGCAGTCCCCGGAGAGGGTTCGGTGAAGCTTTCTTT
once,TRBJ2-1,TRBD1,TRBV27,CASSLVTGVYNEQFF,TGTGCCAGCAGTTTAGTGACAGGGGTCTACAATGAGCAGTTCTTC
.,TRBJ2-3,TRBD2,TRBV5-6,CASSLRDLGGEGTDTQYF,TGTGCCAGCAGCTTGAGGGATCTGGGGGGGGAAGGCACAGATACGCAGTATTTT
.,TRBJ2-4,.,TRBV7-8,CASSLGARAKNIQYF,TGTGCCAGCAGCTTAGGGGCCAGGGCCAAAAACATTCAGTACTTC
.,TRBJ2-5,.,TRBV27,CASSGQVQETQYF,TGTGCCAGCTCCGGTCAGGTCCAAGAGACCCAGTACTTC
once,TRBJ2-7,.,TRBV5-1,CASSPERGLLENEQYF,TGCGCCAGCAGCCCCGAACGGGGCCTCCTTGAGAACGAGCAGTACTTC
few,TRBJ2-3,.,TRBV18,CASSPPAADTQYF,TGTGCCAGCTCACCGCCAGCGGCAGATACGCAGTATTTT
.,TRBJ1-4,.,TRBV5-1,CASSLADQNEKLFF,TGCGCCAGCAGCTTGGCCGACCAGAATGAAAAACTGTTTTTT
.,TRBJ2-5,TRBD2,TRBV15,CATSREAASGHQETQYF,TGTGCCACCAGCCGGGAAGCGGCTAGCGGTCACCAAGAGACCCAGTACTTC
.,TRBJ2-5,.,TRBV7-2,CASTLGIGGPRETQYF,TGTGCCAGCACCTTAGGAATCGGGGGGCCACGGGAGACCCAGTACTTC
.,TRBJ1-2,TRBD1,TRBV19,CASSFQGGYGYTF,TGTGCCAGTAGTTTCCAGGGGGGCTATGGCTACACCTTC
.,TRBJ2-1,TRBD1,TRBV7-9,CASSSPGGYEQFF,TGTGCCAGCAGCTCCCCAGGGGGCTATGAGCAGTTCTTC
.,TRBJ2-7,TRBD2,TRBV9,CASSASGKLDEQYF,TGTGCCAGCAGCGCTAGCGGGAAACTGGACGAGCAGTACTTC
.,TRBJ2-7,.,TRBV7-2,CASSLVDAWRSSYEQYF,TGTGCCAGCAGCTTAGTTGATGCCTGGCGGAGCTCCTACGAGCAGTACTTC
.,TRBJ1-1,.,TRBV28,CASMGRGWNTEAFF,TGTGCCAGCATGGGCAGGGGCTGGAACACTGAAGCTTTCTTT
.,TRBJ1-6,.,TRBV11-1,CASSLEQINSPLHF,TGTGCCAGCAGCTTAGAGCAAATTAATTCACCCCTCCACTTT
.,TRBJ1-1,.,TRBV6-1,CASIRGALETEAFF,TGTGCCAGCATCCGGGGGGCGCTTGAAACTGAAGCTTTCTTT
.,TRBJ2-2,.,TRBV28,CASSAADRLLKDTGELFF,TGTGCCAGCAGTGCCGCGGACCGCCTTCTGAAGGACACCGGGGAGCTGTTTTTT
.,TRBJ2-7,TRBD1,TRBV28,CASSPNTWAGGYEQYF,TGTGCCAGCAGTCCAAACACCTGGGCAGGGGGCTACGAGCAGTACTTC
.,TRBJ2-7,.,TRBV6-1,CASRDYSYEQYF,TGTGCCAGCAGGGACTACTCCTACGAGCAGTACTTC
.,TRBJ1-5,.,TRBV2,CASRKTGHSNQPQHF,TGTGCCAGCAGGAAAACAGGGCATAGCAATCAGCCCCAGCATTTT
.,TRBJ1-2,.,TRBV5-8,CASSLVLDLYGYTF,TGTGCCAGCAGCTTGGTACTGGACCTCTATGGCTACACCTTC
.,TRBJ2-3,TRBD2,TRBV5-1,CASSSSGSTDTQYF,TGCGCCAGCAGCTCTAGCGGGAGCACAGATACGCAGTATTTT
.,TRBJ1-4,.,TRBV19,CASNDLGEKLFF,TGTGCCAGTAACGACCTGGGTGAAAAACTGTTTTTT
.,TRBJ2-7,.,TRBV7-2,CASSSGGPAPQQYF,TGTGCCAGCAGCTCCGGGGGACCGGCCCCTCAGCAGTACTTC
.,TRBJ2-7,.,TRBV2,CASENTGSYEQYF,TGTGCCAGCGAAAACACTGGATCCTACGAGCAGTACTTC